The T cell receptor (beta chain) under discussion was sequenced for a study of T cell repertoires in cytomegalovirus infection. Across the study: Public signatures in TCR beta pointed to CMV infection and matching HLA type.

TCRdb redid the calling of the reads with MiXCR, one entry per CDR3 protein. The table has hundreds of thousands of distinct CDR3 sequences, under 20% seen once. Whole-study findings and limits: Predominance within the ex vivo response was attributable to HLA-C-restricted CMV-specific TCR beta clonotypes.

This clonotype was seen ten or more times. What it binds is unknown. The CDR3 totals 17 residues. The V and J ends lost 0 bases and 0 bases respectively, with 11 bases between them. CDR1 is MNHEY, CDR2 SVGAGI, per germline. What was sequenced was PBMCs. This TCR derives from a human donor in good health (CMV status not recorded). Some clones in this sample may be carry-over from other donors' samples. The chain joins TRBV6-5 to TRBJ1-4; no clear D gene. The CDR3 DNA follows: TGTGCCAGCAGTTACTCGAAGGCTCCGTCAACTAATGAAAAACTGTTTTTT. Its protein is CASSYSKAPSTNEKLFF.